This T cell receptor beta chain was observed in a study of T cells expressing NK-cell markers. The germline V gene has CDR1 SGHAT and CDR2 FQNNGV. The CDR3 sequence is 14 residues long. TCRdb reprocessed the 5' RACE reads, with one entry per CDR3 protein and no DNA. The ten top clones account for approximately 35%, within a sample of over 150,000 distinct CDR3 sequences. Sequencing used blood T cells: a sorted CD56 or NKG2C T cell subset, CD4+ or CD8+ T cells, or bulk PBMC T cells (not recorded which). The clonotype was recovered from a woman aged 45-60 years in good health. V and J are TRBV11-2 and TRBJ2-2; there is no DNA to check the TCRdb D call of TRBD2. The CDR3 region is CASSPTGVDGELFF.